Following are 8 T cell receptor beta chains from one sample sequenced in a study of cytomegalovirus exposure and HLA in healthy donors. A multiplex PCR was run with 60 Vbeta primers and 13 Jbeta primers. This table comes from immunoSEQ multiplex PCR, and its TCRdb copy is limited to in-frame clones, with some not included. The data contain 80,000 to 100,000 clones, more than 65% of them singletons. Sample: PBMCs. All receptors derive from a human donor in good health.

CDR3 amino acids: CASSIGGTVQETQYF. As DNA, the CDR3 is TGTGCCAGTAGTATAGGGGGGACAGTTCAAGAGACCCAGTACTTC. This sequence joins TRBV19 and TRBJ2-5, with 7 nucleotides matching TRBD1. This CDR3 comprises 15 residues. Losses at the gene ends were 1 base for V and 2 bases for J; bases not matched to a gene: 4. Germline V gene data show CDR1 as LNHDA and CDR2 as SQIVND (reference sequence).

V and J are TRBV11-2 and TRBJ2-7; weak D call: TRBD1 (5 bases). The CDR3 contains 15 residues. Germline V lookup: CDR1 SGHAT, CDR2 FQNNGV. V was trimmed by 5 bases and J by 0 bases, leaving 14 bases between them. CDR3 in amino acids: CASSPDPGSSYEQYF. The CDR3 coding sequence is TGTGCCAGCAGCCCAGACCCAGGGTCCTCCTACGAGCAGTACTTC.

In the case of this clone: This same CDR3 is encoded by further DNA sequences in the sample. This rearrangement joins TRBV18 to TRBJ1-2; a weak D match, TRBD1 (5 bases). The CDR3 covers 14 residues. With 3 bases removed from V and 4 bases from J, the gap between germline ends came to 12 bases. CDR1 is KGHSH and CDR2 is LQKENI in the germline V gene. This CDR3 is CASSPPTESYGYTF. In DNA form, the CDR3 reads TGTGCCAGCTCACCCCCGACAGAAAGCTATGGCTACACCTTC. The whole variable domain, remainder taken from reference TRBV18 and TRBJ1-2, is NAGVMQNPRHLVRRRGQEARLRCSPMKGHSHVYWYRQLPEEGLKFMVYLQKENIIDESGMPKERFSAEFPKEGPSILRIQQVVRGDSAAYFCASSPPTESYGYTFGSGTRLTVV.

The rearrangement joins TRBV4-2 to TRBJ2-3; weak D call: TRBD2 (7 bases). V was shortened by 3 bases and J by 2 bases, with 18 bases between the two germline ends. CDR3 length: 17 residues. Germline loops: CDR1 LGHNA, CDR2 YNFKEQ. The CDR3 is CASSHPGGRADTDTQYF. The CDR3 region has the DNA TGTGCCAGCAGCCACCCCGGGGGGCGGGCGGACACAGATACGCAGTATTTT.

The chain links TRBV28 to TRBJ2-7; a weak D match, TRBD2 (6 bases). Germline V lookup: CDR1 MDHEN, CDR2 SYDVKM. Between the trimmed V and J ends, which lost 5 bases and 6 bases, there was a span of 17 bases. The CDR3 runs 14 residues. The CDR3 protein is CASSTQGGRSEQYF. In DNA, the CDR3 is TGTGCCAGCAGTACCCAGGGAGGTCGCTCCGAGCAGTACTTC.

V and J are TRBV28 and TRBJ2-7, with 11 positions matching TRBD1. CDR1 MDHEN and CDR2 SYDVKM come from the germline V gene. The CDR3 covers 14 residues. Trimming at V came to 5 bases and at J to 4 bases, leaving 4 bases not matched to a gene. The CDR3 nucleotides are TGTGCCAGCAGTCCGGGGACAGGGGGATACGAGCAGTACTTC. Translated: CASSPGTGGYEQYF.

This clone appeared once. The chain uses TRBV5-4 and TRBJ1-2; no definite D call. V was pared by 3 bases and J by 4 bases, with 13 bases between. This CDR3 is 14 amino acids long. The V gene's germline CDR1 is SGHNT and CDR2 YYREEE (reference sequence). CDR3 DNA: TGTGCCAGCAGCTCACCTACAGAAAGCTATGGCTACACCTTC. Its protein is CASSSPTESYGYTF.

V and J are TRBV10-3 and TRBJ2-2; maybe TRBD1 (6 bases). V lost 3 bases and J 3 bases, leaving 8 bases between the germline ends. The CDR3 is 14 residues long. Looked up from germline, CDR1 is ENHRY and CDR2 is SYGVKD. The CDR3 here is CAISDPGDTGELFF. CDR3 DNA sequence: TGTGCCATCAGTGACCCAGGGGACACCGGGGAGCTGTTTTTT.